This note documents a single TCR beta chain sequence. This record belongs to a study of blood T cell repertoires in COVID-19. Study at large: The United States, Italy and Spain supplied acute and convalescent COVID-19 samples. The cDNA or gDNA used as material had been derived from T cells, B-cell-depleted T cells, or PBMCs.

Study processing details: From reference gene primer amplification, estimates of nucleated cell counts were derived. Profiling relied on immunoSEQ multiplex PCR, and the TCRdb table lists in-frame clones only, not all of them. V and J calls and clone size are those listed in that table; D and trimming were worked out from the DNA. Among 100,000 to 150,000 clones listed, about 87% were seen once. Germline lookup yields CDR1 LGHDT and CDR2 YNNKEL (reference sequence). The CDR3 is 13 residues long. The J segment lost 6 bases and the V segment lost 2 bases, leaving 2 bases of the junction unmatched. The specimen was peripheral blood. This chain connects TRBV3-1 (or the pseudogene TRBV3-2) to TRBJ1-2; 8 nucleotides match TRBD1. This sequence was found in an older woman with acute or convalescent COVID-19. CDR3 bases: TGTGCCAGCAGCCAAAACAGGGGGGATGGCTACACCTTC. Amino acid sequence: CASSQNRGDGYTF.